This T cell receptor (beta chain) was retrieved from a study of CD8+ T cells in alopecia areata. In the study overall: Treated patients swallowed 5 to 10 mg of oral tofacitinib twice daily. Treatment ran 6 to 18 months, with 6 months of follow-up afterward.

Peripheral blood and lesional scalp punch biopsies came from alopecia areata patients. In germline, CDR1 is SGHVS, CDR2 FQNEAQ. The CDR3 runs to 13 residues. V was shortened by 8 bases and J by 4 bases, with 14 bases between the two germline ends. cDNA prepared by RNA extraction and subsequent reverse transcription served as the template for sequencing. Sequenced by immunoSEQ multiplex PCR; TCRdb stores in-frame clones only, minus some. There are 150,000 to 200,000 clones in the sample; around 50% occur only once, and 14% to 15% lies in the top ten. V gene TRBV7-8 combines with J gene TRBJ1-1; weak D call: TRBD1 (6 bases). The sample in question was CD4+ T cells sorted from blood, obtained at week 0. The clonotype comes from a human donor with alopecia areata. This CDR3 reads CASQVGGGTEAFF. DNA for the CDR3: TGTGCCAGCCAGGTGGGGGGCGGCACTGAAGCTTTCTTT.